The rows below give T cell receptor beta chains drawn from one sample of a study of cytomegalovirus exposure and HLA in healthy donors. This table comes from immunoSEQ multiplex PCR, and its TCRdb copy is limited to in-frame clones, with some not included. The sample records around 68,000 clones, around 79% being singletons. The specimen was PBMCs. These receptors were taken from a woman in her twenties or thirties in good health and CMV-seropositive. CDR3s include the opening cysteine and the closing phenylalanine or tryptophan. The order of the fields is clone size, V gene, D gene, J gene, CDR3 protein, CDR3 DNA. D genes are given only for firm matches. Only part of the rows carry a size: once, few, many, or a class if the clone is expanded.

few	TRBV5-1	-	TRBJ2-7	CASSLNAHSYEQYF	TGCGCCAGCAGCTTGAACGCACACTCCTACGAGCAGTACTTC
-	TRBV7-2	-	TRBJ2-4	CASSSGTGALGAKNIQYF	TGTGCCAGCAGCTCTGGCACTGGGGCCCTCGGAGCCAAAAACATTCAGTACTTC
-	TRBV29-1	TRBD2	TRBJ2-2	CSATGTSSGELFF	TGCAGCGCCACCGGGACTAGTTCCGGGGAGCTGTTTTTT
-	TRBV28	TRBD2	TRBJ2-1	CASSLYPSGSKTYNEQFF	TGTGCCAGCAGTTTATATCCTAGCGGGAGTAAAACCTACAATGAGCAGTTCTTC
-	TRBV11-3	TRBD2	TRBJ2-1	CASSVAGGEQFF	TGTGCCAGCAGCGTCGCGGGGGGTGAGCAGTTCTTC
-	TRBV6-5	TRBD2	TRBJ2-1	CASRTGLAGVDEQFF	TGTGCCAGCAGGACGGGACTAGCGGGAGTCGATGAGCAGTTCTTC
-	TRBV18	-	TRBJ2-5	CASSGGPGETQYF	TGTGCCAGTTCAGGAGGGCCGGGGGAGACCCAGTACTTC
once	TRBV18	TRBD1	TRBJ2-6	CASSPDRAGANVLTF	TGTGCCAGCTCACCAGACAGGGCCGGGGCCAACGTCCTGACTTTC
-	TRBV27	-	TRBJ1-5	CASSLGGGRDQPQHF	TGTGCCAGCAGTTTAGGCGGGGGTAGGGATCAGCCCCAGCATTTT
once	TRBV9	TRBD1	TRBJ2-2	CASSEGTGWTGELFF	TGTGCCAGCAGCGAGGGGACAGGGTGGACCGGGGAGCTGTTTTTT
-	TRBV2	-	TRBJ1-5	CASTFTGNQPQHF	TGTGCCAGCACCTTTACCGGGAATCAGCCCCAGCATTTT
-	TRBV18	-	TRBJ1-5	CASSRDTSQPQHF	TGTGCCAGCTCACGCGACACCTCTCAGCCCCAGCATTTT
-	TRBV7-7	TRBD1	TRBJ2-3	CASSQGQGTDTQYF	TGTGCTAGCAGCCAGGGACAGGGCACAGATACGCAGTATTTT
-	TRBV28	TRBD1	TRBJ1-4	CASRSGTGPFEVFF	TGTGCCAGCAGGTCCGGGACAGGCCCGTTCGAGGTGTTTTTT
-	TRBV11-2	-	TRBJ1-2	CASSLLSNYGYTF	TGTGCCAGCAGCTTACTATCCAACTATGGCTACACCTTC
-	TRBV11-1	TRBD2	TRBJ2-7	CASSLGGGGYEQYF	TGTGCCAGCAGCTTAGGTGGCGGGGGCTACGAGCAGTACTTC
-	TRBV6-5	-	TRBJ1-3	CASSFPCPAENTIYF	TGTGCCAGCAGTTTTCCTTGCCCGGCGGAGAACACCATATATTTT
-	TRBV29-1	-	TRBJ2-5	CSVDPFSETQYF	TGCAGCGTTGACCCCTTCTCGGAGACCCAGTACTTC
-	TRBV30	-	TRBJ1-2	CAWSVDGYYGYTF	TGTGCCTGGAGTGTAGACGGGTACTATGGCTACACCTTC
-	TRBV7-3	-	TRBJ2-2	CASSSDTGELFF	TGTGCCAGCAGCTCCGACACCGGGGAGCTGTTTTTT
-	TRBV6-6	TRBD1	TRBJ1-5	CASSRLGTGSQPQHF	TGTGCCAGCAGTCGCCTCGGGACAGGGAGTCAGCCCCAGCATTTT
-	TRBV7-3	-	TRBJ1-5	CASSLVGEGEVNQPQHF	TGTGCCAGCAGCTTAGTCGGGGAAGGGGAGGTCAATCAGCCCCAGCATTTT
few	TRBV6-6	TRBD1	TRBJ1-1	CASRDRGTNTEAFF	TGTGCCAGCAGGGACAGGGGGACGAACACTGAAGCTTTCTTT